The source of this T cell receptor beta chain is a study of cytomegalovirus exposure and HLA in healthy donors. Study conclusions and caveats: Donors belonging to an Asian-associated ancestry cluster reportedly showed fewer N-insertions in productive TCRs than the approximately 680-donor mean, according to what a later analysis found. A classifier reportedly called cytomegalovirus status with high sensitivity and specificity.

A multiplex PCR was run with 60 Vbeta primers and 13 Jbeta primers. Only in-frame clones appear in the TCRdb table, and some are missing; sequencing was by immunoSEQ multiplex PCR. The table lists about 230,000 clones, more than 85% of them singletons, with roughly 1% in the top ten. In the case of this clone: Antigen unknown.

This CDR3 contains 15 residues. V was shortened by 1 base and J by 4 bases, with 11 bases between the two germline ends. Germline V gene sequence: CDR1 SGHVS, CDR2 FQNEAQ. The sequencing sample was made of PBMCs. This TCR derives from a woman aged 18-35 years in good health and CMV-seronegative. This chain links TRBV7-8 with TRBJ1-3; D gene unclear. CDR3 nucleotides: TGTGCCAGCAGCTTAGTCCTGCGCTACGGAAACACCATATATTTT. Translated: CASSLVLRYGNTIYF.